These 26 T cell receptor beta chains were all obtained from the same sample, sequenced in a study of control samples from healthy donors and cancer patients. Data came from immunoSEQ multiplex PCR; TCRdb stores just in-frame clones and leaves some out. The profile covers roughly 220,000 clones, with 90% to 95% appearing a single time and about 1.6% taken by the ten largest. Input material: blood. These TCRs come from a man aged 50 or older in good health.

The rearrangement uses TRBV6-5 and TRBJ1-6; possible D gene TRBD1, 5 bases. The CDR3 length is 15 residues. Germline loops: CDR1 MNHEY, CDR2 SVGAGI. V dropped 0 bases and J dropped 5 bases, with 8 bases sitting between them. In nucleotides, the CDR3 is TGTGCCAGCAGTTACTCCGGGACGAATAATTCACCCCTCCACTTT. Translation gives CASSYSGTNNSPLHF.

Only one count was recorded for this clone. This rearrangement joins TRBV4-2 to TRBJ2-7; 8 nucleotides match TRBD2. The CDR3 spans 15 residues. The V gene's germline CDR1 is LGHNA and CDR2 YNFKEQ. Trimming at V came to 1 base and at J to 2 bases, leaving 4 bases not matched to a gene. CDR3 region: CASSQASGQAYEQYF. CDR3 bases: TGTGCCAGCAGCCAAGCTAGCGGGCAAGCCTACGAGCAGTACTTC.

The chain joins TRBV5-5 to TRBJ1-1; maybe TRBD1 (5 bases). Per the germline V gene, CDR1 is SGHKS and CDR2 is YYEKEE (reference sequence). This CDR3 region has 15 residues. V was clipped by 0 bases and J by 3 bases, with 12 bases between them. The CDR3 sequence is CASSLGGRGYTEAFF. The CDR3 DNA is TGTGCCAGCAGCTTGGGGGGCCGGGGTTACACTGAAGCTTTCTTT.

Notes on this clone: This sample includes further DNA sequences coding for the same CDR3. This chain links TRBV28 with TRBJ1-5, with a tentative D call TRBD1 (6 bases). With 2 bases removed from V and 1 base from J, the gap between germline ends came to 9 bases. In germline, CDR1 is MDHEN, CDR2 SYDVKM. This CDR3 has 15 amino acids. CDR3 residues: CASSLGGTSNQPQHF. In DNA form, the CDR3 reads TGTGCCAGCAGTTTAGGGGGGACAAGCAATCAGCCCCAGCATTTT.

The chain is built from TRBV6-6 and TRBJ1-2; 10 nucleotides line up with TRBD1. The V gene's germline CDR1 is MNHNY and CDR2 SVGAGI (reference sequence). This CDR3 contains 15 residues. V lost 5 bases to trimming and J lost 5 bases; unmatched junction nucleotides: 8. In DNA form, the CDR3 reads TGTGCCAGCAGTCCATCGACAGGGGGCCCGTATGGCTACACCTTC. Translation gives CASSPSTGGPYGYTF.

V is TRBV5-4 and J is TRBJ1-1; 12 positions agree with TRBD1. Trimming cost V 5 bases and J 3 bases; bases outside gene matches: 11. Germline CDR1 SGHNT, CDR2 YYREEE (reference sequence). CDR3 length equals 17 residues. The CDR3 here is CASRGPGQGATDTEAFF. CDR3 bases: TGTGCCAGCAGAGGCCCGGGACAGGGGGCTACCGACACTGAAGCTTTCTTT.

The J gene is TRBJ2-1, the V gene TRBV18, with D perhaps matching TRBD2 (5 bases). The CDR3 has 15 residues. V was cut by 5 bases and J by 0 bases, with 11 bases left in between. Germline-derived CDR1 and CDR2 are KGHSH and LQKENI. The CDR3 protein is CASSSREDSYNEQFF. The CDR3 DNA reads as TGTGCCAGCTCATCTCGGGAAGACTCCTACAATGAGCAGTTCTTC. The entire variable domain, with the rest obtained from reference TRBV18 and TRBJ2-1, is as follows: NAGVMQNPRHLVRRRGQEARLRCSPMKGHSHVYWYRQLPEEGLKFMVYLQKENIIDESGMPKERFSAEFPKEGPSILRIQQVVRGDSAAYFCASSSREDSYNEQFFGPGTRLTVL.

The chain links TRBV5-1 to TRBJ2-2; 7 bases match TRBD2. With V trimmed by 6 bases and J by 6 bases, 20 bases remained unmatched. The CDR3 runs 18 residues. Germline lookup yields CDR1 SGHRS and CDR2 YFSETQ. The CDR3 is CASTQRIQRRGGAGELFF. CDR3 coding DNA: TGCGCCAGCACCCAGAGGATCCAAAGGCGGGGAGGGGCCGGGGAGCTGTTTTTT. Based on the CDR3 plus reference TRBV5-1 and TRBJ2-2, the full variable domain is KAGVTQTPRYLIKTRGQQVTLSCSPISGHRSVSWYQQTPGQGLQFLFEYFSETQRNKGNFPGRFSGRQFSNSRSEMNVSTLELGDSALYLCASTQRIQRRGGAGELFFGEGSRLTVL.

The genes are TRBV4-3 and TRBJ1-6; 10 positions agree with TRBD1. V dropped 0 bases and J dropped 3; count of bases not matched to a gene: 2. The CDR3 extends over 17 amino acids. CDR1 is LGHNA, CDR2 YSLEER, per germline. DNA of the CDR3: TGCGCCAGCAGCCAAGACGACAGGGGGCTCTATAATTCACCCCTCCACTTT. Encoded protein: CASSQDDRGLYNSPLHF.

The gene calls are TRBV18 and TRBJ1-4; D is possibly TRBD1 (6 bases). The CDR3 has 14 amino acids. The ends were cut back, 5 bases at V and 8 bases at J, with 15 bases in the middle. CDR1 and CDR2 from the germline V gene are KGHSH and LQKENI. Here the CDR3 DNA reads TGTGCCAGCTCATCGGGGGCAGTAGGGGAAAAACTGTTTTTT. Encoded protein: CASSSGAVGEKLFF.

CDR3 in DNA: TGTGCCAGCAGCTTGTATCCCCAGAGTGGCTACACCTTC. It translates to CASSLYPQSGYTF. The genes are TRBV7-9 and TRBJ1-2, with no clear D. This CDR3 spans 13 amino acids. The germline V and J ends were trimmed by 3 bases and 7 bases, with 12 bases remaining between them. Germline assignment: CDR1 SEHNR and CDR2 FQNEAQ (reference sequence).

CDR3: CASSPTSGGRNEQFF. The CDR3 DNA sequence: TGTGCCAGCAGCCCGACTAGCGGGGGGCGCAATGAGCAGTTCTTC. This rearrangement joins TRBV6-6 to TRBJ2-1; TRBD2 matches at 13 bases. The CDR3 contains 15 residues. Germline CDR1 MNHNY, CDR2 SVGAGI (reference sequence). After removal of 6 bases from V and 6 bases from J, the junction contained 5 bases not matched to a gene.

Remarks on this clone: The same CDR3 can be traced to other DNA sequences in this sample. The rearrangement links TRBV18 to TRBJ1-1, with a possible D match to TRBD1 (5 bases). The germline V gene encodes CDR1 KGHSH and CDR2 LQKENI. CDR3 length: 13 amino acids. V was pared by 6 bases and J by 3 bases, with 11 bases between. CDR3 region: CASSQGSDTEAFF. The CDR3 nucleotides are TGTGCCAGCTCGCAGGGATCGGACACTGAAGCTTTCTTT.

The chain employs TRBV6-2 or TRBV6-3 and TRBJ2-7, with 9 bases identical to TRBD1. V dropped 4 bases and J dropped 4; count of bases not matched to a gene: 5. CDR3 length: 14 residues. CDR1 is MNHEY and CDR2 is SVGEGT in the germline V gene. In DNA, the CDR3 is TGTGCCAGCAGTTCAGCCGGGACAGGGTACGAGCAGTACTTC. The encoded protein is CASSSAGTGYEQYF.

The rearrangement links TRBV5-1 to TRBJ2-7, with 7 bases matching TRBD2. The length of the CDR3 is 13 residues. The J segment lost 9 bases and the V segment lost 6 bases, leaving 12 bases of the junction unmatched. The germline V gene has CDR1 SGHRS and CDR2 YFSETQ. In nucleotides, the CDR3 is TGCGCCAGCAACCCGGGACCCGGGGGGAGGCAGTACGTC. Amino acids: CASNPGPGGRQYV.

This chain connects TRBV7-8 to TRBJ1-2, with D possibly TRBD1 on 5 matching bases. Germline V gene sequence: CDR1 SGHVS, CDR2 FQNEAQ. There are 12 residues in the CDR3. Trimming removed 2 bases from V and 8 bases from J, with 9 bases in between. The CDR3 DNA is TGTGCCAGCAGCTTATTGGACACGGGCTACACCTTC. This gives the protein CASSLLDTGYTF. The whole variable domain, filled in from reference TRBV7-8 and TRBJ1-2, reads GAGVSQSPRYKVAKRGQDVALRCDPISGHVSLFWYQQALGQGPEFLTYFQNEAQLDKSGLPSDRFFAERPEGSVSTLKIQRTQQEDSAVYLCASSLLDTGYTFGSGTRLTVV.

J is TRBJ2-5 and V is TRBV29-1; tentatively, D is TRBD2 (7 bases). V shed 3 bases and J shed 7 bases, with 21 bases lying between them. The CDR3 has 15 amino acids. From germline, CDR1 is SQVTM and CDR2 ANQGSEA. In DNA, the CDR3 is TGCAGCGTTGAGTCTGCGGGGGCGACCGGGGGGACCCAGTACTTC. This encodes CSVESAGATGGTQYF.

J is TRBJ2-7 and V is TRBV28; D may be TRBD2 (5 bases). V dropped 5 bases and J dropped 5 bases, with 19 bases sitting between them. Germline V CDR1 and CDR2: MDHEN, SYDVKM. The CDR3 extends over 15 amino acids. The CDR3 here is CASSRRGSLEDEQYF. The CDR3 bases are TGTGCCAGCAGTCGCCGAGGGTCATTGGAGGACGAGCAGTACTTC. Supplemented by reference TRBV28 and TRBJ2-7, the full variable domain reads DVKVTQSSRYLVKRTGEKVFLECVQDMDHENMFWYRQDPGLGLRLIYFSYDVKMKEKGDIPEGYSVSREKKERFSLILESASTNQTSMYLCASSRRGSLEDEQYFGPGTRLTVT.

This rearrangement joins TRBV18 to TRBJ1-1, with D maybe TRBD1 (5 bases). This CDR3 has 15 amino acids. Germline V gene data show CDR1 as KGHSH and CDR2 as LQKENI. Trimming pared 6 bases from V and 1 base from J, leaving 15 bases between. The CDR3 sequence is CASSYAGTENTEAFF. In DNA, the CDR3 is TGTGCCAGCTCTTACGCCGGGACGGAGAACACTGAAGCTTTCTTT.

Notes on this clone: Germline and junction disagree at one end, which may indicate a read error. The rearrangement joins TRBV11-2 to TRBJ2-1; 9 nucleotides match TRBD2. The CDR3 has 19 residues. Germline V gene data show CDR1 as SGHAT and CDR2 as FQNNGV. In DNA form, the CDR3 reads TGTGCCAGGAGCTTAGCAGAGGGCGGGGGGGCCTTTTACTACAATGAGCAGTTCTTC. Its protein product is CARSLAEGGGAFYYNEQFF. The full variable domain, rest sourced from reference TRBV11-2 and TRBJ2-1, is EAGVAQSPRYKIIEKRQSVAFWCNPISGHATLYWYQQILGQGPKLLIQFQNNGVVDDSQLPKDRFSAERLKGVDSTLKIQPAKLEDSAVYLCARSLAEGGGAFYYNEQFFGPGTRLTVL.

The genes are TRBV7-2 and TRBJ2-7; TRBD1 agrees at 7 bases. Germline assignment: CDR1 SGHTA and CDR2 FQGNSA. Unmatched junction bases numbered 3, after V lost 1 base and J lost 3 bases. The CDR3 sequence is 14 residues long. The CDR3 nucleotides are TGTGCCAGCAGCTTAGTTGCAGGGGGCTACGAGCAGTACTTC. Its protein is CASSLVAGGYEQYF.

The V call is TRBV7-2, the J call TRBJ2-1, with TRBD2 as a possible D gene (6 bases). The CDR3 runs 16 residues. V was shortened by 2 bases and J by 5 bases, with 16 bases between the two germline ends. Germline V gene sequence: CDR1 SGHTA, CDR2 FQGNSA. CDR3 amino acids: CASSLLGGNRNNEQFF. Written as DNA, the CDR3 is TGTGCCAGCAGCTTACTCGGAGGGAACAGAAACAATGAGCAGTTCTTC.

This sequence joins TRBV28 and TRBJ2-7; no clear D gene. Germline V lookup: CDR1 MDHEN, CDR2 SYDVKM. The CDR3 has 13 residues. V was trimmed by 2 bases and J by 3 bases, leaving 8 bases between them. The CDR3, as DNA: TGTGCCAGCAGTTTAGGAGTATACTACGAGCAGTACGTC. Protein sequence: CASSLGVYYEQYV.

In regard to this clone: Within the sample, other DNA sequences also encode this same CDR3. V usage is TRBV3-1 (or the pseudogene TRBV3-2) and J usage is TRBJ2-2, with D hard to call. Germline CDR1 and CDR2: LGHDT and YNNKEL (reference sequence). The V end lost 1 base, the J end lost 1 base, and 7 bases lay between the germline ends. The CDR3 sequence is 15 residues long. CDR3 DNA: TGTGCCAGCAGCCAAGGATCAGGGAACACCGGGGAGCTGTTTTTT. Its protein is CASSQGSGNTGELFF.

Only one count was recorded for this clone. The chain employs TRBV2 and TRBJ1-1; 7 nucleotides line up with TRBD1. This CDR3 region has 14 residues. V lost 6 bases to trimming and J lost 3 bases; unmatched junction nucleotides: 7. Per the germline V gene, CDR1 is SNHLY and CDR2 is FYNNEI. The CDR3 protein is CASRADRHDTEAFF. The CDR3 coding sequence is TGTGCCAGCAGAGCGGACAGGCATGACACTGAAGCTTTCTTT.

The J gene is TRBJ2-3, the V gene TRBV28, with no clear D. The CDR3 consists of 13 residues. With 11 bases removed from V and 2 bases from J, the gap between germline ends came to 14 bases. CDR1 and CDR2 (germline): MDHEN, SYDVKM. CDR3 region: CAGLERNTDTQYF. The DNA of the CDR3 is TGTGCCGGGCTAGAGAGGAACACAGATACGCAGTATTTT.